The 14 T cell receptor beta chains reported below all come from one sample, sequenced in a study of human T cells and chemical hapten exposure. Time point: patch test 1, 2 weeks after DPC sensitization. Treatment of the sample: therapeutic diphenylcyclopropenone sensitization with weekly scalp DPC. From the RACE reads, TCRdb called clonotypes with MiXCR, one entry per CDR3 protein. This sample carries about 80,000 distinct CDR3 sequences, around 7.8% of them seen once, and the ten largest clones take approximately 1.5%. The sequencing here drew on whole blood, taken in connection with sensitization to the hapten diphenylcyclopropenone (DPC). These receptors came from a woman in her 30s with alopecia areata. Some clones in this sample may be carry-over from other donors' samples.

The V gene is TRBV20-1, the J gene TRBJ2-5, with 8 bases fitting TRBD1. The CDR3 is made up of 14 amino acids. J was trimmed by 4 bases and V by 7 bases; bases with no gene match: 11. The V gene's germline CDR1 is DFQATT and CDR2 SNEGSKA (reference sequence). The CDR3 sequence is CSGGDRLLTETQYF. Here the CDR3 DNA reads TGCAGTGGGGGGGACAGGCTATTGACAGAGACCCAGTACTTC.

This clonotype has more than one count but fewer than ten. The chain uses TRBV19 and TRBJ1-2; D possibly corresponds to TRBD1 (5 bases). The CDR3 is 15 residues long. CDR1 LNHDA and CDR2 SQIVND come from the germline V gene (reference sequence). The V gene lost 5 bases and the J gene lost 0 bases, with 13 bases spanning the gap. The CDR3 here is CASSPLGEANYGYTF. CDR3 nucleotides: TGTGCCAGTAGTCCTCTGGGGGAGGCTAACTATGGCTACACCTTC.

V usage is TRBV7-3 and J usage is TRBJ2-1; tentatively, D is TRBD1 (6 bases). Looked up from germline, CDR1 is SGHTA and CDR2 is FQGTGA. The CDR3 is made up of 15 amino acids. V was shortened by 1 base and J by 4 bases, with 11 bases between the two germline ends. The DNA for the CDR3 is TGTGCCAGCAGCTTAATCCCAGGACAGTACAATGAGCAGTTCTTC. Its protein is CASSLIPGQYNEQFF.

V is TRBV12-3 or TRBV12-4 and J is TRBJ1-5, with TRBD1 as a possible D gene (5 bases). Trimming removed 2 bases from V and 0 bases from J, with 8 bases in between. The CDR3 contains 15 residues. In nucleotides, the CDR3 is TGTGCCAGCAGTTTACAGGGAGATAGCAATCAGCCCCAGCATTTT. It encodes CASSLQGDSNQPQHF.

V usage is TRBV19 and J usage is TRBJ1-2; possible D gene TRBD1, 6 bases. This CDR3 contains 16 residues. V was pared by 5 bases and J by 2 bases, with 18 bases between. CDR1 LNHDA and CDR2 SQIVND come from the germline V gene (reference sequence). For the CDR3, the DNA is TGTGCCAGTAGTCCGCGACGACAGGATGCGAACTATGGCTACACCTTC. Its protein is CASSPRRQDANYGYTF.

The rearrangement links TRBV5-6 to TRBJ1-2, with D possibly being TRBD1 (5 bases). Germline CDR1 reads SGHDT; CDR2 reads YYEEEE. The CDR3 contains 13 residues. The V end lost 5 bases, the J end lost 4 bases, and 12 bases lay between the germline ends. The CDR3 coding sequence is TGTGCCAGCAGTTGGACAAGCCTCTATGGCTACACCTTC. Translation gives CASSWTSLYGYTF.

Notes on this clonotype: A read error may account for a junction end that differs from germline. CDR3 in DNA: TGTGGCAGCAGCTTAGGGGCGACGGACAGGGGGTATGAGACCCAGTACTTC. This codes for CGSSLGATDRGYETQYF. The V call is TRBV7-2, the J call TRBJ2-5, with TRBD1 identical over 10 bases. Germline-derived CDR1 and CDR2 are SGHTA and FQGNSA. The CDR3 consists of 17 residues.

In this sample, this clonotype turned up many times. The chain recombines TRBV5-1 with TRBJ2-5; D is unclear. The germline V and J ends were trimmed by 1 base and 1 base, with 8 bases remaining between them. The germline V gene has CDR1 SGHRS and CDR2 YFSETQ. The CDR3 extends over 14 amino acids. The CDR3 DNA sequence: TGCGCCAGCAGCTTGTACTTTGGCCAAGAGACCCAGTACTTC. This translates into CASSLYFGQETQYF.

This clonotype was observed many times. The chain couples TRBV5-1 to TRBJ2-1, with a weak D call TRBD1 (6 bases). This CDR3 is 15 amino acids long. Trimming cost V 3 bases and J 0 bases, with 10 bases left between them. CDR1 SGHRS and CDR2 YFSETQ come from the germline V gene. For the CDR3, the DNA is TGCGCCAGCAGCTGGACAGTCAGCTCCTACAATGAGCAGTTCTTC. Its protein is CASSWTVSSYNEQFF. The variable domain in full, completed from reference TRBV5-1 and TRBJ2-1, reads KAGVTQTPRYLIKTRGQQVTLSCSPISGHRSVSWYQQTPGQGLQFLFEYFSETQRNKGNFPGRFSGRQFSNSRSEMNVSTLELGDSALYLCASSWTVSSYNEQFFGPGTRLTVL.

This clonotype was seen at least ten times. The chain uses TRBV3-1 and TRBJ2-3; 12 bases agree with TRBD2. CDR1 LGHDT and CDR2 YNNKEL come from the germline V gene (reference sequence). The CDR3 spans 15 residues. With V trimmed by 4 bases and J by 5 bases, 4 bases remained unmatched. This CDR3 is CASSPTSGGLDTQYF. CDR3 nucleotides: TGTGCCAGCAGCCCGACTAGCGGGGGTTTAGATACGCAGTATTTT.

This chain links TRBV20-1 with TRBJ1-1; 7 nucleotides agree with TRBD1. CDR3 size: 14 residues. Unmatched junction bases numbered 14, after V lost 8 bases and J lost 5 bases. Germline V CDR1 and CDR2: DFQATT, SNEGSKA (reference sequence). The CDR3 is CSPIPGQTWTEAFF. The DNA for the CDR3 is TGCAGTCCAATCCCGGGACAGACTTGGACTGAAGCTTTCTTT.

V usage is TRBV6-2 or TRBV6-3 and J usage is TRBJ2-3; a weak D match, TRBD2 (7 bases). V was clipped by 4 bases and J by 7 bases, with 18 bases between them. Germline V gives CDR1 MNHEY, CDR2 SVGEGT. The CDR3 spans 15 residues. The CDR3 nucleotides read TGTGCCAGCAGTTCCCAAGGGGGGGGCCGATATACGCAGTATTTT. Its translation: CASSSQGGGRYTQYF.

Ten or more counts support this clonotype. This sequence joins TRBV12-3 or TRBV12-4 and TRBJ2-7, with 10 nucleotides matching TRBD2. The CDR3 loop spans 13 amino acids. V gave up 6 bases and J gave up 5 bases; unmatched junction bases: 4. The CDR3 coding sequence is TGTGCCAGCAGCAGGACTAGCGGCCACGAGCAGTACTTC. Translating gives CASSRTSGHEQYF.

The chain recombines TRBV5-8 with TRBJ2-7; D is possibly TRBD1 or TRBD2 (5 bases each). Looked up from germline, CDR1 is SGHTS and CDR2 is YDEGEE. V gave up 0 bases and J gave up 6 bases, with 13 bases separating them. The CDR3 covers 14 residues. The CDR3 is CASSLVGRDAEQYF. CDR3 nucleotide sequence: TGTGCCAGCAGCTTGGTGGGACGGGACGCCGAGCAGTACTTC.